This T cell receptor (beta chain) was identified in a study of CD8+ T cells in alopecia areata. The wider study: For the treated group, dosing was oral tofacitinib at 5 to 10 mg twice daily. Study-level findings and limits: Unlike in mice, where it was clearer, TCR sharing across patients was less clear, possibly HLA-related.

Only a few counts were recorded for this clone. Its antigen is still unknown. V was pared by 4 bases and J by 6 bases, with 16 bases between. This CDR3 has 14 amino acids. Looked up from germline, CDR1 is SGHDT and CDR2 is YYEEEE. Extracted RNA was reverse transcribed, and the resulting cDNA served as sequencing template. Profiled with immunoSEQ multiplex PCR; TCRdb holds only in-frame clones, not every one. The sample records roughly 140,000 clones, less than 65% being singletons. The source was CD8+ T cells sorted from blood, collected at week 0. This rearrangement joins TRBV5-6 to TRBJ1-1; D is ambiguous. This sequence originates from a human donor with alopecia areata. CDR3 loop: CASSRATATAEAFF. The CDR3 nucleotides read TGTGCCAGCAGCCGAGCGACCGCGACGGCTGAAGCTTTCTTT.